These 25 T cell receptor beta chains were sequenced from one sample in a study of identical twins. Each CDR3 protein gets one entry after TCRdb re-called the 5' RACE reads with MiXCR. The repertoire holds 1.5 million to 2 million distinct CDR3 sequences, with 25% to 35% as singletons. The material sequenced was cord blood. Receptor source: a newborn girl in good health.

The chain carries TRBV28 and TRBJ2-5; possible D gene TRBD2, 6 bases. The CDR3 has 15 amino acids. The V gene's germline CDR1 is MDHEN and CDR2 SYDVKM. V lost 4 bases and J 2 bases, leaving 14 bases between the germline ends. The CDR3 is CASSSARLGQETQYF. The CDR3 nucleotides are TGTGCCAGCAGTTCGGCCCGACTAGGGCAAGAGACCCAGTACTTC.

The CDR3 sequence: CSARSGTGPGNTIYF. CDR3 coding DNA: TGCAGTGCTAGATCCGGCACAGGGCCGGGAAACACCATATATTTT. V gene TRBV20-1 combines with J gene TRBJ1-3; possibly TRBD1 for D (6 bases). This CDR3 region has 15 residues. Germline CDR1 reads DFQATT; CDR2 reads SNEGSKA (reference sequence). Trimming took off 2 bases at V and 4 bases at J, with 15 bases between the two ends.

This clonotype was counted a few times. The chain employs TRBV9 and TRBJ2-1; D uncertain. V was clipped by 0 bases and J by 0 bases, with 13 bases between them. The CDR3 consists of 17 residues. CDR1 is SGDLS, CDR2 YYNGEE, per germline. The CDR3 sequence: CASSVGLYSSSYNEQFF. The CDR3 coding sequence is TGTGCCAGCAGCGTAGGCCTATACTCGAGCTCCTACAATGAGCAGTTCTTC. The variable domain in full, completed from reference TRBV9 and TRBJ2-1, reads DSGVTQTPKHLITATGQRVTLRCSPRSGDLSVYWYQQSLDQGLQFLIQYYNGEERAKGNILERFSAQQFPDLHSELNLSSLELGDSALYFCASSVGLYSSSYNEQFFGPGTRLTVL.

The sample holds a few counts of this clonotype. The chain links TRBV5-1 to TRBJ2-7; tentatively, D is TRBD1 (5 bases). Between the trimmed V and J ends, which lost 0 bases and 4 bases, there was a span of 14 bases. The CDR3 consists of 15 residues. Germline-derived CDR1 and CDR2 are SGHRS and YFSETQ. CDR3 DNA sequence: TGCGCCAGCAGCTTGGCGCAGGGTACCACTTACGAGCAGTACTTC. This gives the protein CASSLAQGTTYEQYF. The full variable domain, with the rest looked up from reference TRBV5-1 and TRBJ2-7, is KAGVTQTPRYLIKTRGQQVTLSCSPISGHRSVSWYQQTPGQGLQFLFEYFSETQRNKGNFPGRFSGRQFSNSRSEMNVSTLELGDSALYLCASSLAQGTTYEQYFGPGTRLTVT.

The rearrangement uses TRBV7-8 and TRBJ2-3; D might be TRBD1 (6 bases). The CDR3 covers 11 residues. Germline assignment: CDR1 SGHVS and CDR2 FQNEAQ. V shed 5 bases and J shed 14 bases, with 14 bases lying between them. The CDR3 loop is CASSVETGLYF. In DNA, the CDR3 is TGTGCCAGCAGCGTAGAAACAGGGCTGTATTTT.

This clonotype was detected only once. The chain links TRBV5-1 to TRBJ1-1, with D maybe TRBD1 (5 bases). The V gene's germline CDR1 is SGHRS and CDR2 YFSETQ. This CDR3 comprises 14 residues. V lost 5 bases, J lost 0 bases, and 11 bases lay in between. CDR3 protein: CASRPSGMNTEAFF. The CDR3 DNA is TGCGCCAGCAGGCCATCAGGGATGAACACTGAAGCTTTCTTT.

The chain carries TRBV4-2 and TRBJ1-1; D gene unclear. The ends were cut back, 0 bases at V and 6 bases at J, with 8 bases in the middle. The CDR3 is made up of 13 amino acids. Looked up from germline, CDR1 is LGHNA and CDR2 is YNFKEQ. The CDR3 DNA reads as TGTGCCAGCAGCCAAGACAGGTTCGCTGAAGCTTTCTTT. It encodes CASSQDRFAEAFF.

The V call is TRBV10-3, the J call TRBJ1-6, with D unresolved. Trimming stripped 6 bases from V and 7 bases from J, with 16 bases between. The CDR3 extends over 15 amino acids. CDR1 and CDR2 from the germline V gene are ENHRY and SYGVKD. CDR3 DNA sequence: TGTGCCATCAGCGACCGACTTGCCTCAAATTCACCCCTCCACTTT. Amino acids: CAISDRLASNSPLHF.

The chain uses TRBV28 and TRBJ2-3; 15 nucleotides match TRBD2. The CDR3 length is 19 residues. Germline V gene sequence: CDR1 MDHEN, CDR2 SYDVKM. V gave up 3 bases and J gave up 3 bases; unmatched junction bases: 10. This CDR3 reads CASSFYWTSGRARTDTQYF. In nucleotides, the CDR3 is TGTGCCAGCAGTTTTTACTGGACTAGCGGGAGGGCCAGGACAGATACGCAGTATTTT.

Concerning this clonotype: Since a much larger clone is just one base distant, this may be a read error. The chain couples TRBV2 to TRBJ2-3; D ambiguous. V lost 6 bases, J lost 2 bases, and 18 bases lay in between. The CDR3 extends over 16 amino acids. The germline gives CDR1 SNHLY, CDR2 FYNNEI. CDR3 DNA: TGTGCCAGCAGCCCCATGAGTTTGCGGAACACAGATACGCAGTATTTT. This encodes CASSPMSLRNTDTQYF.

V is TRBV20-1 and J is TRBJ2-1; D assignment may be TRBD1 or TRBD2 (5 bases each). In germline, CDR1 is DFQATT, CDR2 SNEGSKA (reference sequence). This CDR3 contains 15 residues. V was clipped by 3 bases and J by 6 bases, with 18 bases between them. The CDR3 region has the DNA TGCAGTGCTAGGGGCTACGGGGCTCTACGCAATGAGCAGTTCTTC. This gives the protein CSARGYGALRNEQFF.

This clonotype was counted between two and nine times. The rearrangement uses TRBV2 and TRBJ2-7, with 10 bases matching TRBD1. The CDR3 contains 13 residues. The V gene end was trimmed by 8 bases and the J gene end by 3 bases; junction bases not matched to a gene: 4. Germline V gene sequence: CDR1 SNHLY, CDR2 FYNNEI. CDR3 region: CASGTGAFYEQYF. Written as DNA, the CDR3 is TGTGCCAGCGGGACAGGGGCGTTCTACGAGCAGTACTTC.

This clonotype has more than one count but fewer than ten. The chain joins TRBV5-1 to TRBJ1-2; 12 bases fit TRBD1. The V gene end was trimmed by 4 bases and the J gene end by 6 bases; junction bases not matched to a gene: 4. The germline CDR1 and CDR2 sequences are SGHRS and YFSETQ. The CDR3 totals 14 residues. The CDR3 sequence is CASSPGTGGHGYTF. The CDR3 DNA follows: TGCGCCAGCAGCCCCGGGACAGGGGGCCATGGCTACACCTTC.

The table lists this clonotype with a few counts. The chain uses TRBV7-9 and TRBJ2-1; D remains unclear. Germline V lookup: CDR1 SEHNR, CDR2 FQNEAQ (reference sequence). The germline V and J ends were trimmed by 2 bases and 6 bases, with 14 bases remaining between them. CDR3 length: 15 residues. The CDR3: CASSLSKGASNEQFF. CDR3 DNA: TGTGCCAGCAGCTTAAGTAAGGGCGCAAGCAATGAGCAGTTCTTC.

The chain couples TRBV24-1 to TRBJ1-4, with D unclear. V was shortened by 4 bases and J by 5 bases, with 7 bases between the two germline ends. Germline CDR1 is KGHDR and CDR2 is SFDVKD. The CDR3 spans 13 residues. The CDR3 DNA is TGTGCCACCAGTGAGCCTTCGAATGAAAAACTGTTTTTT. This sequence encodes CATSEPSNEKLFF.

This clonotype was counted between two and nine times. V gene TRBV24-1 combines with J gene TRBJ2-5; TRBD1 aligns across 7 bases. The J call is uncertain, as TRBJ2-1 better fits the DNA end. Germline V gene sequence: CDR1 KGHDR, CDR2 SFDVKD. The CDR3 runs 15 residues. The CDR3 here is CATSERDRHQETQFF. CDR3 DNA sequence: TGTGCCACCAGTGAACGGGACAGACACCAAGAGACCCAGTTCTTC.

The chain combines TRBV7-9 with TRBJ2-7; 13 bases map to TRBD2. Trimming cost V 5 bases and J 0 bases; bases outside gene matches: 4. This CDR3 has 16 residues. Germline CDR1 reads SEHNR; CDR2 reads FQNEAQ (reference sequence). The CDR3 here is CASSRTSGSRSYEQYF. CDR3 DNA: TGTGCCAGCAGCCGGACTAGCGGGAGCCGCTCCTACGAGCAGTACTTC.

The table lists this clonotype with a few counts. The J gene is TRBJ2-1, the V gene TRBV24-1, with 10 bases lining up with TRBD1. The CDR3 covers 16 residues. V gave up 4 bases and J gave up 5 bases; unmatched junction bases: 7. Germline assignment: CDR1 KGHDR and CDR2 SFDVKD. CDR3 bases: TGTGCCACCAGTGACCCGCCGGGACAGGGGAACAATGAGCAGTTCTTC. Its protein product is CATSDPPGQGNNEQFF.

This clonotype has only a few counts. This chain joins TRBV30 and TRBJ2-5; D is undetermined. There are 12 residues in the CDR3. Germline CDR1 reads GTSNPN; CDR2 reads SVGIG (reference sequence). Trimming took off 2 bases at V and 4 bases at J, with 8 bases between the two ends. The CDR3 loop is CAWSKLLETQYF. The CDR3 coding sequence is TGTGCCTGGAGTAAACTACTAGAGACCCAGTACTTC.

This clonotype was observed a few times. The chain employs TRBV25-1 and TRBJ2-7, with TRBD1 matching over 10 bases. CDR3 length: 15 residues. Trimming cost V 6 bases and J 5 bases; bases outside gene matches: 10. Germline assignment: CDR1 MGHDK and CDR2 SYGVNS. The CDR3 region is CASRGSWDRGHEQYF. CDR3 DNA sequence: TGTGCCAGCAGGGGGTCGTGGGACAGGGGTCACGAGCAGTACTTC.

J is TRBJ1-1 and V is TRBV19, with D unclear. Deletions cut 5 bases from V and 3 bases from J, with 13 bases between. The CDR3 length is 14 residues. Germline V gives CDR1 LNHDA, CDR2 SQIVND (reference sequence). CDR3 sequence: CASSARSWDTEAFF. CDR3 nucleotides: TGTGCCAGTAGTGCCAGGAGTTGGGACACTGAAGCTTTCTTT.

V is TRBV27 and J is TRBJ1-2; D perhaps matches TRBD1 (6 bases). V was shortened by 5 bases and J by 1 base, with 11 bases between the two germline ends. CDR1 MNHEY and CDR2 SMNVEV come from the germline V gene (reference sequence). CDR3 length equals 14 residues. CDR3 region: CASSRRDNNYGYTF. The CDR3 coding sequence is TGTGCCAGCAGTCGCCGGGACAATAACTATGGCTACACCTTC.

The chain carries TRBV20-1 and TRBJ2-3, with 10 bases fitting TRBD2. With V trimmed by 4 bases and J by 8 bases, 12 bases remained unmatched. Looked up from germline, CDR1 is DFQATT and CDR2 is SNEGSKA (reference sequence). This CDR3 is 15 amino acids long. CDR3 sequence: CSAIQASGRWGTQYF. CDR3 nucleotides: TGCAGTGCTATACAGGCTAGCGGGAGATGGGGTACGCAGTATTTT.

This clonotype was recorded a few times. V and J are TRBV20-1 and TRBJ2-1; TRBD2 is a possible D gene (6 bases). The CDR3 runs 14 residues. Germline-derived CDR1 and CDR2 are DFQATT and SNEGSKA (reference sequence). The V gene lost 0 bases and the J gene lost 7 bases, with 13 bases spanning the gap. The CDR3 spells CSARDGRPGNEQFF. The CDR3 DNA is TGCAGTGCTAGAGATGGGAGGCCGGGGAATGAGCAGTTCTTC.

The V call is TRBV28, the J call TRBJ1-4, with unresolved D. The CDR3 has 15 residues. The V end was cut by 6 bases, the J end by 0 bases, with 11 bases between. Germline V gene sequence: CDR1 MDHEN, CDR2 SYDVKM. The chain's CDR3 is CASRSKRSTNEKLFF. In DNA form, the CDR3 reads TGTGCCAGCAGATCTAAAAGGTCAACTAATGAAAAACTGTTTTTT.